The 27 T cell receptor beta chains below were found in one sample sequenced in a study of cytomegalovirus exposure and HLA in healthy donors. In the PCR, 60 Vbeta and 13 Jbeta primers were used. Method: immunoSEQ multiplex PCR; TCRdb's copy keeps in-frame clones and lacks some. The profile shows about 180,000 clones, over 80% of them singletons. Sequencing input: PBMCs. Every receptor here comes from a girl aged 5-17 years in good health and CMV-seropositive.

This clone was recorded once. The rearrangement joins TRBV9 to TRBJ2-3; 7 positions match TRBD1. The trim removed 4 bases at V and 0 bases at J, leaving 5 bases unmatched. The CDR3 consists of 15 residues. Germline V gene data show CDR1 as SGDLS and CDR2 as YYNGEE. The DNA for the CDR3 is TGTGCCAGCAGCCTCGAGGGGGCTAGCACAGATACGCAGTATTTT. Translated: CASSLEGASTDTQYF.

The chain combines TRBV7-2 with TRBJ2-5, with a tentative D call TRBD2 (6 bases). Deletions cut 5 bases from V and 5 bases from J, with 18 bases between. The CDR3 has 15 residues. Germline assignment: CDR1 SGHTA and CDR2 FQGNSA. CDR3 protein: CASSPQRGREETQYF. The DNA of the CDR3 is TGTGCCAGCAGCCCCCAACGGGGGAGAGAGGAGACCCAGTACTTC.

The CDR3: CASSGATGGLSYEQYF. The DNA for the CDR3 is TGTGCCAGCAGCGGGGCGACAGGGGGCCTCTCCTACGAGCAGTACTTC. V usage is TRBV7-9 and J usage is TRBJ2-7; 10 bases map to TRBD1. The J segment lost 0 bases and the V segment lost 5 bases, leaving 7 bases of the junction unmatched. This CDR3 is built from 16 residues. Germline V gene sequence: CDR1 SEHNR, CDR2 FQNEAQ (reference sequence).

This chain connects TRBV5-1 to TRBJ2-7; D possibly corresponds to TRBD1 (5 bases). Per the germline V gene, CDR1 is SGHRS and CDR2 is YFSETQ. The CDR3 extends over 16 amino acids. The V end was cut by 0 bases, the J end by 7 bases, with 20 bases between. CDR3 loop: CASSLEPFPGAEEQYF. The CDR3 nucleotides read TGCGCCAGCAGCTTGGAGCCTTTCCCTGGGGCTGAGGAGCAGTACTTC.

The chain couples TRBV27 to TRBJ1-1, with TRBD1 matching over 7 bases. The CDR3 consists of 14 residues. Per the germline V gene, CDR1 is MNHEY and CDR2 is SMNVEV (reference sequence). The J segment lost 0 bases and the V segment lost 5 bases, leaving 3 bases of the junction unmatched. The CDR3 loop reads CASSPGQMNTEAFF. CDR3 bases: TGTGCCAGCAGTCCGGGACAGATGAACACTGAAGCTTTCTTT.

This chain links TRBV13 with TRBJ2-5; possible D gene TRBD1, 5 bases. The CDR3 sequence is 12 residues long. Trimming removed 5 bases at V and 4 bases at J, with 8 bases between. Germline CDR1 and CDR2: PRHDT and FYEKMQ (reference sequence). The CDR3 nucleotides read TGTGCCAGCAGCGATACAGGAGAGACCCAGTACTTC. Translation gives CASSDTGETQYF.

The chain couples TRBV27 to TRBJ1-1; no firm D call. Germline CDR1 and CDR2: MNHEY and SMNVEV (reference sequence). The CDR3 totals 14 residues. The ends were cut back, 1 base at V and 1 base at J, with 7 bases in the middle. In nucleotides, the CDR3 is TGTGCCAGCAGTTTATATGGGAGGAACACTGAAGCTTTCTTT. Protein sequence: CASSLYGRNTEAFF.

J is TRBJ1-1 and V is TRBV6-5, with D possibly matching TRBD1 (6 bases). The germline V gene encodes CDR1 MNHEY and CDR2 SVGAGI. This CDR3 is 15 amino acids long. V was clipped by 0 bases and J by 11 bases, with 19 bases between them. CDR3 sequence (DNA): TGTGCCAGCAGTTACTCCTCGGGGGGGGCCGGCCGGGCTTTCTTT. This translates into CASSYSSGGAGRAFF.

This chain joins TRBV7-9 and TRBJ2-2; 14 nucleotides agree with TRBD2. The V segment lost 5 bases and the J segment 13 bases; nucleotides outside the gene matches: 6. CDR1 and CDR2 (germline): SEHNR, FQNEAQ (reference sequence). The CDR3 runs to 14 residues. The CDR3 spells CASSRTSGRLGLFF. CDR3 DNA sequence: TGTGCCAGCAGCCGGACTAGCGGGAGGTTGGGGCTGTTTTTT.

This chain joins TRBV11-3 and TRBJ2-1; TRBD1 aligns across 12 bases. The V gene end was trimmed by 2 bases and the J gene end by 7 bases; junction bases not matched to a gene: 6. The germline gives CDR1 SGHNT, CDR2 YENEEA. The CDR3 covers 16 residues. The CDR3 loop reads CASSLTGTGGLNEQFF. Here the CDR3 DNA reads TGTGCCAGCAGCTTAACGGGGACAGGGGGCCTTAATGAGCAGTTCTTC.

V usage is TRBV10-1 and J usage is TRBJ1-2; D might be TRBD1 (6 bases). This CDR3 has 12 residues. CDR1 WNHNN and CDR2 SYGVQD come from the germline V gene (reference sequence). Trimming cost V 4 bases and J 8 bases, with 11 bases left between them. CDR3 nucleotides: TGCGCCAGCAGTGGGACAGCCGGGGGCTACACCTTC. As protein: CASSGTAGGYTF.

This clone has more than one count but fewer than ten. This chain uses TRBV30 with TRBJ1-1, with D uncertain. CDR1 and CDR2 (germline): GTSNPN, SVGIG (reference sequence). Trimming shortened V by 2 bases and J by 4 bases, and 8 bases separated the two germline ends. This CDR3 region has 12 residues. The CDR3 sequence is CAWSRRLTEAFF. For the CDR3, the DNA is TGTGCCTGGAGTCGGCGGCTCACTGAAGCTTTCTTT.

The V and J genes are TRBV5-6 and TRBJ2-7; maybe TRBD2 (5 bases). The germline V gene has CDR1 SGHDT and CDR2 YYEEEE. This CDR3 comprises 12 residues. V was pared by 4 bases and J by 4 bases, with 9 bases between. The CDR3 spells CASSGPGYEQYF. The CDR3 DNA reads TGTGCCAGCAGCGGACCGGGGTACGAGCAGTACTTC.

The chain links TRBV29-1 to TRBJ1-2; 9 bases fit TRBD1. Germline assignment: CDR1 SQVTM and CDR2 ANQGSEA. The CDR3 runs 15 residues. The ends lost 7 bases at V and 8 bases at J; junction bases unmatched: 17. This CDR3 is CSAWDRAFSPWGYTF. In DNA, the CDR3 is TGCAGCGCCTGGGACAGGGCGTTCTCCCCTTGGGGCTACACCTTC.

The V call is TRBV19, the J call TRBJ1-2; 7 nucleotides align to TRBD1. The V and J ends lost 2 bases and 8 bases, in that order; junction bases with no gene match: 8. This CDR3 has 14 residues. Germline CDR1 and CDR2: LNHDA and SQIVND (reference sequence). The CDR3 DNA sequence: TGTGCCAGTAGTATAAAAGGACAGGCCAAGGGCTACACCTTC. Translating it yields CASSIKGQAKGYTF.

This clone was picked up one time. V gene TRBV7-2 combines with J gene TRBJ2-3; no clear D. Per the germline V gene, CDR1 is SGHTA and CDR2 is FQGNSA. The V end lost 3 bases, the J end lost 2 bases, and 12 bases lay between the germline ends. The CDR3 loop spans 15 amino acids. The CDR3 DNA follows: TGTGCCAGCAGCTTCTACGAGGCCTTCACAGATACGCAGTATTTT. Translation: CASSFYEAFTDTQYF.

V and J are TRBV30 and TRBJ2-2; the D gene is possibly TRBD1 (5 bases). The CDR3 runs to 15 residues. Germline CDR1 reads GTSNPN; CDR2 reads SVGIG (reference sequence). Trimming left V 0 bases short and J 3 bases short, with 11 bases between. The CDR3 sequence: CAWSVESGYTGELFF. The CDR3 DNA reads TGTGCCTGGAGTGTAGAGTCAGGGTACACCGGGGAGCTGTTTTTT.

This chain links TRBV7-9 with TRBJ2-1; 15 bases map to TRBD2. Trimming at V came to 1 base and at J to 7 bases, leaving 5 bases not matched to a gene. The CDR3 is 17 residues long. Germline assignment: CDR1 SEHNR and CDR2 FQNEAQ (reference sequence). In DNA, the CDR3 is TGTGCCAGCAGCTTAGGGACTAGCGGGAGGGCGGAGAATGAGCAGTTCTTC. It translates to CASSLGTSGRAENEQFF.

Worth noting for this clone: The junction does not match germline at one end; this may be a read error. The chain uses TRBV2 and TRBJ1-4, with 7 positions matching TRBD1. The CDR3 is 16 amino acids. The germline gives CDR1 SNHLY, CDR2 FYNNEI. CDR3 sequence reads: CASTELTGDAGEKLFF. The CDR3 coding sequence is TGTGCCAGCACTGAATTAACAGGGGACGCTGGTGAAAAACTGTTTTTT.

This clone was picked up a small number of times. V is TRBV7-2 and J is TRBJ2-1; TRBD1 matches 7 bases. The ends lost 0 bases at V and 3 bases at J; junction bases unmatched: 11. The CDR3 spans 18 residues. Germline CDR1 SGHTA, CDR2 FQGNSA. CDR3 amino acids: CASSLAGPQGVFYNEQFF. The CDR3 nucleotides are TGTGCCAGCAGCTTAGCGGGTCCCCAGGGGGTATTCTACAATGAGCAGTTCTTC.

The rearrangement uses TRBV11-3 and TRBJ2-5, with TRBD2 matching over 13 bases. V gave up 3 bases and J gave up 5 bases; unmatched junction bases: 6. Germline V gene lookup returns CDR1 SGHNT and CDR2 YENEEA. The CDR3 consists of 16 residues. In DNA, the CDR3 is TGTGCCAGCAGCTTTACTGGACTAGCGGGAGAGGAGACCCAGTACTTC. It translates to CASSFTGLAGEETQYF. Variable domain in full (rest from reference TRBV11-3 and TRBJ2-5): EAGVVQSPRYKIIEKKQPVAFWCNPISGHNTLYWYLQNLGQGPELLIRYENEEAVDDSQLPKDRFSAERLKGVDSTLKIQPAELGDSAVYLCASSFTGLAGEETQYFGPGTRLLVL.

The V call is TRBV12-5, the J call TRBJ2-4; 7 positions agree with TRBD1. V dropped 7 bases and J dropped 2; count of bases not matched to a gene: 5. The CDR3 runs 14 residues. CDR1 is LGHNT and CDR2 is FRNRAP in the germline V gene. As DNA, the CDR3 is TGTGCTAGTGAAGGGGGCTCCACCAAAAACATTCAGTACTTC. Amino acid sequence: CASEGGSTKNIQYF.

The chain employs TRBV5-1 and TRBJ2-3; TRBD2 agrees at 11 bases. The V gene's germline CDR1 is SGHRS and CDR2 YFSETQ. J gave up 7 bases and V 2 bases, and 3 bases lay outside the gene matches. The CDR3 is 14 amino acids. The CDR3: CASSLLAGVNTQYF. As DNA, the CDR3 is TGCGCCAGCAGCTTACTAGCGGGAGTAAATACGCAGTATTTT.

DNA of the CDR3: TGTGCCAGTAGGGGAACAGGGAACTATGGCTACACCTTC. Protein: CASRGTGNYGYTF. This chain uses TRBV19 with TRBJ1-2; D perhaps matches TRBD1 (6 bases). This CDR3 is 13 amino acids long. The germline CDR1 and CDR2 sequences are LNHDA and SQIVND (reference sequence). Trimming pared 6 bases from V and 2 bases from J, leaving 10 bases between.

This clone was observed a handful of times. CDR3 sequence: CASSLGVSSGNTIYF. CDR3 DNA: TGTGCCAGCAGCTTAGGAGTTAGCTCTGGAAACACCATATATTTT. The chain employs TRBV7-2 and TRBJ1-3; no definite D call. The CDR3 covers 15 residues. V dropped 1 base and J dropped 0 bases, with 7 bases sitting between them. Per germline, CDR1 SGHTA and CDR2 FQGNSA. Together with reference TRBV7-2 and TRBJ1-3, the CDR3 gives the full variable domain: GAGVSQSPSNKVTEKGKDVELRCDPISGHTALYWYRQSLGQGLEFLIYFQGNSAPDKSGLPSDRFSAERTGGSVSTLTIQRTQQEDSAVYLCASSLGVSSGNTIYFGEGSWLTVV.

This clone was seen only a few times. CDR3 residues: CASSLAGSGRDGYTF. CDR3 DNA: TGCGCCAGCAGCTTGGCCGGCAGCGGTCGCGATGGCTACACCTTC. The chain employs TRBV5-1 and TRBJ1-2, with D hard to call. Germline loops: CDR1 SGHRS, CDR2 YFSETQ. CDR3 size: 15 residues. Between the trimmed V and J ends, which lost 0 bases and 6 bases, there was a span of 15 bases.

This sequence joins TRBV11-2 and TRBJ2-5; 9 bases are a match to TRBD1. CDR1 SGHAT and CDR2 FQNNGV come from the germline V gene. Losses at the gene ends were 6 bases for V and 0 bases for J; bases not matched to a gene: 8. This CDR3 region has 16 residues. CDR3 loop: CASSPDRGLDQETQYF. Here the CDR3 DNA reads TGTGCCAGCAGTCCGGACAGGGGATTAGACCAAGAGACCCAGTACTTC.